The T cell receptor beta chain under discussion was sequenced for a study of blood T cells in healthy people across ages. General observations from the study: Estimates drawn from one million T cells were deemed to understate diversity. Conclusively comparing naive with antigen-experienced cells was impossible with unsorted PBMCs.

The authors isolated at least 7 million PBMCs per sample. No fewer than 6 micrograms of total RNA were isolated from every sample. Primed by a sample-barcoded 5' primer and a J-beta primer mix, a second PCR proceeded for 7 to 11 cycles. TCRdb fed the 5' RACE reads into MiXCR, producing one record per CDR3 protein. Here the sample spans about 1.6 million distinct CDR3 sequences, roughly a third being singletons. As concerns this clonotype: As yet, its antigen is unknown. Sequence at one end of the junction differs from germline and may be a read error.

The CDR3 has 16 residues. The germline CDR1 and CDR2 sequences are DFQATT and SNEGSKA (reference sequence). The sequence came from a woman under 40 in good health. The chain couples TRBV20-1 to TRBJ2-2; D may be TRBD2 (5 bases). Sequences were obtained from blood. The CDR3 is CSARDTGLANTGERFF. For the CDR3, the DNA is TGCAGTGCTAGAGATACCGGGCTCGCGAACACCGGGGAGCGGTTTTTT.